Listed below are T cell receptor beta chains from one sample, sequenced in a study of human T cells and chemical hapten exposure. TCRdb re-called the RACE reads with MiXCR, one entry per CDR3 protein. The table includes 90,000 to 140,000 distinct CDR3 sequences, 34% detected once. The sequences come from whole blood, collected in connection with sensitization to the hapten diphenylcyclopropenone (DPC). The receptors were gathered from a man between 40 and 49 years old with alopecia areata. Some clones in this sample may be carry-over from other donors' samples. Each CDR3 is given with its conserved first and last residue.

v_call	j_call	cdr3_aa
TRBV20-1	TRBJ2-6	CSARDTATGANVLTF
TRBV5-1	TRBJ2-3	CASSLEVAGPWDTQYF
TRBV3-2	TRBJ1-2	CASSQERTGGLYGYTF
TRBV13	TRBJ1-6	CASRRLFGLHF
TRBV7-9	TRBJ2-7	CASSRQDEQYF
TRBV5-6	TRBJ1-1	CASSSNSWERNTEAFF
TRBV7-2	TRBJ2-3	CASSLEDTQYF
TRBV20-1	TRBJ2-1	CSARDPWTSGRVYEQFF
TRBV7-9	TRBJ2-3	CASSLRDASDTQYF
TRBV5-6	TRBJ1-5	CASSGGTADPQHF
TRBV27	TRBJ1-6	CASSFNSPLHF
TRBV9	TRBJ2-3	CASSVGVGRTDTQYF
TRBV28	TRBJ2-3	CASSPRLEAQYF
TRBV5-1	TRBJ2-2	CASSEGQGTNTGELFF
TRBV10-3	TRBJ2-7	CAISQPGTSYEQYF
TRBV20-1	TRBJ2-5	CSASSLAGVGQETQYF
TRBV9	TRBJ2-6	CASSETVSGANVLTF
TRBV18	TRBJ1-3	CASSPPGTTGNTIYF